Listed below are T cell receptor beta chains from one sample, sequenced in a study of spatial heterogeneity in lung cancer. Each CDR3 protein is one row after TCRdb ran MiXCR on the 5' RACE reads. The sample has more than 80,000 distinct CDR3 sequences, approximately 12% seen once. Sample: PBMCs, taken at surgery. The source of these receptors is a male donor with early-stage non-small cell lung cancer. Both conserved end residues are part of each CDR3. A D gene is named only where the DNA matches it firmly. The size field is filled for only some rows; it gives once, few, many or a size class.

D | J | size | V | CDR3 | DNA
. | TRBJ2-2 | . | TRBV7-3 | CASSLVYSTGELFF | TGTGCCAGCAGCTTAGTCTATTCTACCGGGGAGCTGTTTTTT
. | TRBJ2-5 | few | TRBV7-2 | CASSLAPTRGTQYF | TGTGCCAGCAGCCTAGCCCCCACTCGGGGGACCCAGTACTTC
. | TRBJ2-2 | . | TRBV7-2 | CASRPKATGELFF | TGTGCCAGCAGACCGAAGGCCACCGGGGAGCTGTTTTTT
. | TRBJ1-1 | few | TRBV5-1 | CASSLDHSGVEAFF | TGCGCCAGCAGCTTGGACCACAGCGGGGTAGAAGCTTTCTTT
. | TRBJ2-3 | few | TRBV25-1 | CASSEDYFSTDTQYF | TGTGCCAGCAGTGAGGACTACTTTAGCACAGATACGCAGTATTTT
. | TRBJ2-4 | few | TRBV28 | CASASSSARNIQYF | TGTGCCAGCGCCAGTAGTTCCGCGAGGAACATTCAGTACTTC
. | TRBJ1-2 | few | TRBV5-1 | CASSSKTSTGGYTF | TGCGCCAGCAGCTCTAAGACGTCGACGGGCGGCTACACCTTC
. | TRBJ2-5 | many | TRBV5-1 | CASSLVGQETQYF | TGCGCCAGCAGCTTGGTCGGGCAAGAGACCCAGTACTTC
. | TRBJ2-7 | . | TRBV12-3/TRBV12-4 | CASSFNLETSGEQYF | TGTGCCAGCAGTTTTAACTTGGAGACTTCGGGCGAGCAGTACTTC
. | TRBJ2-3 | . | TRBV5-4 | CASSLWVSDTQYF | TGTGCCAGCAGCTTGTGGGTGTCAGATACGCAGTATTTT
. | TRBJ2-7 | many | TRBV12-3/TRBV12-4 | CASSPGYEQYF | TGTGCCAGCAGCCCAGGCTACGAGCAGTACTTC
. | TRBJ2-7 | . | TRBV20-1 | CNAGAAVSYEQYF | TGCAATGCCGGGGCGGCTGTCTCCTACGAGCAGTACTTC
TRBD1 | TRBJ1-6 | few | TRBV30 | CAWSPGTANSPLHF | TGTGCCTGGTCCCCCGGGACAGCTAATTCACCCCTCCACTTT
. | TRBJ1-6 | many | TRBV18 | CASSPGNSPLHF | TGTGCCAGCTCACCAGGGAACTCACCCCTCCACTTT
. | TRBJ1-3 | . | TRBV11-2 | CASSFLARGNTIYF | TGTGCCAGCAGCTTTCTCGCCCGCGGAAACACCATATATTTT
TRBD2 | TRBJ2-7 | many | TRBV6-2/TRBV6-3 | CASSTLAGGPHEQYF | TGTGCCAGCAGTACATTAGCGGGAGGGCCGCACGAGCAGTACTTC
. | TRBJ2-3 | . | TRBV29-1 | CSVSRGTTSTDTQYF | TGCAGCGTTTCAAGGGGGACAACTAGCACAGATACGCAGTATTTT
. | TRBJ1-2 | . | TRBV28 | CASSLPEAANYGYTF | TGTGCCAGCAGTCTACCAGAGGCAGCGAACTATGGCTACACCTTC
TRBD1 | TRBJ2-6 | . | TRBV7-2 | CASSHGTASGANVLTF | TGTGCCAGCAGCCACGGGACAGCCTCTGGGGCCAACGTCCTGACTTTC
. | TRBJ1-1 | many | TRBV12-3/TRBV12-4 | CASSLERSTEAFF | TGTGCCAGCAGTTTGGAGAGGTCCACTGAAGCTTTCTTT
. | TRBJ1-1 | many | TRBV7-3 | CASSLGGLGEAFF | TGTGCCAGCAGCTTGGGGGGCTTGGGTGAAGCTTTCTTT
TRBD1 | TRBJ1-3 | few | TRBV20-1 | CSARDHQGARNTIYF | TGCAGTGCTAGAGATCACCAGGGGGCAAGAAACACCATATATTTT
. | TRBJ2-7 | . | TRBV9 | CASSVGLDDEQYF | TGTGCCAGCAGCGTAGGACTAGACGACGAGCAGTACTTC
TRBD1 | TRBJ1-1 | few | TRBV29-1 | CSVGQGALTEAFF | TGCAGCGTGGGACAGGGGGCGCTTACTGAAGCTTTCTTT
. | TRBJ2-7 | . | TRBV4-3 | CASSQEVVGEQYF | TGCGCCAGCAGCCAAGAGGTTGTGGGCGAGCAGTACTTC
TRBD1 | TRBJ2-7 | . | TRBV4-3 | CASSRGQGDEQYF | TGCGCCAGCAGCCGCGGACAGGGGGACGAGCAGTACTTC
. | TRBJ1-3 | few | TRBV7-2 | CASSFDRRNTIYF | TGTGCCAGCAGCTTTGACCGCCGAAACACCATATATTTT
. | TRBJ2-5 | many | TRBV4-2 | CASSPGSPPSETQYF | TGTGCCAGCAGCCCAGGCTCCCCGCCCTCAGAGACCCAGTACTTC
TRBD1 | TRBJ2-5 | many | TRBV11-2 | CASSLDRGTGRKETQYF | TGTGCCAGCAGCTTAGATAGGGGGACAGGGAGGAAAGAGACCCAGTACTTC
. | TRBJ2-3 | few | TRBV18 | CASSPLQVPDTQYF | TGTGCCAGCTCACCACTCCAGGTACCAGATACGCAGTATTTT
. | TRBJ2-7 | . | TRBV30 | CAWSSRRAPAYEQYF | TGTGCCTGGAGTAGCCGTAGAGCCCCTGCCTACGAGCAGTACTTC
TRBD1 | TRBJ1-5 | . | TRBV20-1 | CSAKDRGNQPQHF | TGCAGTGCGAAGGACAGGGGCAATCAGCCCCAGCATTTT
TRBD1 | TRBJ2-1 | . | TRBV5-6 | CASSPGTGPNEQFF | TGTGCCAGCAGTCCCGGGACAGGCCCCAATGAGCAGTTCTTC
TRBD1 | TRBJ2-5 | many | TRBV10-3 | CAISSGTGRETQYF | TGTGCCATCAGCTCCGGGACAGGGAGAGAGACCCAGTACTTC
. | TRBJ2-1 | many | TRBV5-1 | CASSSDPNNEQFF | TGCGCCAGCAGCTCCGACCCAAACAATGAGCAGTTCTTC
TRBD2 | TRBJ2-7 | many | TRBV20-1 | CSAERAGDEQYF | TGCAGTGCAGAAAGGGCGGGAGACGAGCAGTACTTC
. | TRBJ2-1 | . | TRBV19 | CASSVVTRGNNEQFF | TGTGCCAGTAGTGTGGTGACCCGGGGAAACAATGAGCAGTTCTTC
. | TRBJ1-5 | few | TRBV4-2 | CASSPRESGNQPQHF | TGTGCCAGCAGCCCCAGGGAATCAGGCAATCAGCCCCAGCATTTT
TRBD1 | TRBJ2-4 | few | TRBV7-2 | CASSLHRGQNIQYF | TGTGCCAGCAGCTTACACAGGGGGCAAAACATTCAGTACTTC
. | TRBJ2-2 | few | TRBV5-4 | CASSPGTNTGELFF | TGTGCCTCCTCCCCAGGGACGAACACCGGGGAGCTGTTTTTT
TRBD1 | TRBJ2-7 | many | TRBV7-2 | CASSLNRGPSYEQYF | TGTGCCAGCAGCCTAAACAGGGGGCCTAGCTACGAGCAGTACTTC
. | TRBJ2-5 | . | TRBV6-2/TRBV6-3 | CASNLGRTQETQYF | TGTGCCAGTAACTTGGGGAGAACGCAAGAGACCCAGTACTTC
TRBD1 | TRBJ1-1 | . | TRBV5-8 | CASSLGTGDVNTEAFF | TGTGCCAGCAGCTTGGGGACAGGAGATGTGAACACTGAAGCTTTCTTT
TRBD2 | TRBJ2-7 | . | TRBV9 | CASSPGGFGSEQYF | TGTGCCAGCAGCCCGGGGGGTTTTGGGAGCGAGCAGTACTTC
. | TRBJ2-2 | few | TRBV7-6 | CASSLRAGELFF | TGTGCCAGCAGCTTACGCGCCGGGGAGCTGTTTTTT
. | TRBJ2-7 | few | TRBV6-5 | CASSYRQSIYEQYF | TGTGCCAGCAGTTATAGACAGAGTATCTACGAGCAGTACTTC
. | TRBJ1-3 | . | TRBV7-2 | CASSSRLVVAGNTIYF | TGTGCCAGCAGCTCAAGGCTGGTCGTGGCTGGAAACACCATATATTTT
TRBD2 | TRBJ2-5 | . | TRBV29-1 | CSVGLAGVRRETQYF | TGCAGCGTGGGACTAGCGGGAGTACGGCGAGAGACCCAGTACTTC
. | TRBJ2-1 | . | TRBV20-1 | CSAEDDGSYNEQFF | TGCAGTGCTGAGGACGACGGGTCCTACAATGAGCAGTTCTTC
. | TRBJ1-3 | few | TRBV9 | CASSQGPISGNTIYF | TGTGCCAGTTCGCAGGGCCCTATCTCTGGAAACACCATATATTTT